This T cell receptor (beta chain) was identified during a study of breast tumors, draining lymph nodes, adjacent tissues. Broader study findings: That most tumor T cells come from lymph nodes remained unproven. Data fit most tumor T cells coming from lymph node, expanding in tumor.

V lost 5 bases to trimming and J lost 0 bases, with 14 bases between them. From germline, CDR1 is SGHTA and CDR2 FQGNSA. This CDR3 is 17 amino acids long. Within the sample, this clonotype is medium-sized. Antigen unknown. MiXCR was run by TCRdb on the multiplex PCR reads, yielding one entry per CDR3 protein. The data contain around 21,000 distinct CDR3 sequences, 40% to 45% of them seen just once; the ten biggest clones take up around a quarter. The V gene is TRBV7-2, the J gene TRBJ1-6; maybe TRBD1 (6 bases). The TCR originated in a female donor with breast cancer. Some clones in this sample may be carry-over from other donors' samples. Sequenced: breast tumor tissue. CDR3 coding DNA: TGTGCCAGCAGCCCCCGACAGGAGCGCTCCTATAATTCACCCCTCCACTTT. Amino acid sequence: CASSPRQERSYNSPLHF.